These T cell receptor beta chains were read from a single sample in a study of tumor and adjacent non-tumor tissue in lung cancer. TCRdb redid the calling of the multiplex PCR reads with MiXCR, one entry per CDR3 protein. Altogether 65,000 to 85,000 distinct CDR3 sequences are present, around 82% being singletons, with the ten largest covering 45%. Sequencing input: distant non-tumor lung tissue. These receptors came from a man aged 55 to 70 with non-small cell lung cancer. CDR3s leave out the opening cysteine and the closing phenylalanine or tryptophan.

J | V | CDR3
TRBJ2-3 | TRBV12-3/TRBV12-4 | ASSFRVPSTYTQY
TRBJ2-1 | TRBV14 | VSSHSSGSGNEQF
TRBJ2-1 | TRBV4-2 | ANSQGLQFTQGNSYNEVF
TRBJ2-1 | TRBV10-3 | AISIGTGEQF
TRBJ2-1 | TRBV11-3 | ASNFGTSGSEQS
TRBJ2-2 | TRBV12-3/TRBV12-4 | VDSYRGIEGELY
TRBJ1-5 | TRBV6-1 | VNTHLCGTENEPQH
TRBJ2-2 | TRBV29-1 | GVPRRTSDTGELF
TRBJ2-3 | TRBV6-5 | ASSLEGIGTDAQY
TRBJ2-6 | TRBV10-3 | AISEHGISGRDYGANVLT
TRBJ2-1 | TRBV10-3 | AISDSQGVRGNEQF
TRBJ2-3 | TRBV10-3 | AISEGGPMDAQY
TRBJ1-1 | TRBV6-6 | TSSYKKGDTEAL
TRBJ2-1 | TRBV6-1 | ASSGLQGRSRNEQF
TRBJ2-5 | TRBV29-1 | SVDSDRTQY
TRBJ2-1 | TRBV14 | ASSHGLTWYNEQF
TRBJ2-7 | TRBV29-1 | STTGSPEQY
TRBJ2-2 | TRBV15 | ATNRERTGGTTPRNTRELF
TRBJ2-7 | TRBV11-2 | AGSLDESAPPGYYEQY
TRBJ2-1 | TRBV29-1 | SVPGTGQTSMSLNEQF
TRBJ2-3 | TRBV5-5 | ASSPLGEQPDTQY
TRBJ2-5 | TRBV4-2 | ASSQGGWAGGKETQY
TRBJ2-7 | TRBV24-1 | AMDPSVDSYEQY